Presented here are 9 T cell receptor beta chains from one specimen sequenced in a study of identical twins. TCRdb fed the 5' RACE reads into MiXCR, producing one record per CDR3 protein. Here the sample spans roughly 290,000 distinct CDR3 sequences, roughly 9.7% being singletons. The data were also submitted as part of a second study, on yellow fever vaccine responses in identical twins.

Sequencing input: CD8+ T cells sorted from blood. The receptor set was obtained from a woman aged 18-35 years in good health.

A few counts support this clonotype. The J gene is TRBJ2-7, the V gene TRBV11-2, with D tentatively TRBD2 (6 bases). Germline V CDR1 and CDR2: SGHAT, FQNNGV. The length of the CDR3 is 16 residues. V was cut by 4 bases and J by 3 bases, with 19 bases left in between. CDR3 sequence reads: CASSSLDAGTGYEQYF. The CDR3 nucleotides are TGTGCCAGCAGCTCCTTGGATGCGGGGACTGGCTACGAGCAGTACTTC.

This clonotype has only a few counts. The J gene is TRBJ2-1, the V gene TRBV6-5, with 10 positions matching TRBD2. The trim removed 4 bases at V and 9 bases at J, leaving 9 bases unmatched. The CDR3 has 15 residues. Germline V lookup: CDR1 MNHEY, CDR2 SVGAGI. CDR3 protein: CASSLVAGGPIEQFF. The CDR3 DNA sequence: TGTGCCAGCAGTTTGGTAGCGGGAGGCCCGATTGAGCAGTTCTTC.

V usage is TRBV20-1 and J usage is TRBJ2-1; 7 nucleotides line up with TRBD2. V was pared by 7 bases and J by 4 bases, with 16 bases of the junction left unmatched. The CDR3 is 16 residues long. Germline-derived CDR1 and CDR2 are DFQATT and SNEGSKA (reference sequence). CDR3 nucleotides: TGCAGTGTTCCCGGGGATCTAGCGGAAACGTACAATGAGCAGTTCTTC. Amino acids: CSVPGDLAETYNEQFF.

The sample holds one count of this clonotype. The V gene is TRBV5-1, the J gene TRBJ2-7; 9 nucleotides agree with TRBD1. The V gene's germline CDR1 is SGHRS and CDR2 YFSETQ. The junction had 10 bases not matched to a gene; V was cut back by 4 bases and J by 5 bases. The CDR3 has 15 residues. CDR3: CASSVTGQGFNEQYF. CDR3 in DNA: TGCGCCAGCAGCGTAACGGGACAGGGTTTTAACGAGCAGTACTTC.

This chain joins TRBV5-1 and TRBJ2-1; D is unresolved. Germline lookup yields CDR1 SGHRS and CDR2 YFSETQ. The CDR3 contains 14 residues. V was trimmed by 0 bases and J by 6 bases, leaving 10 bases between them. CDR3 loop: CASSLGRHPNEQFF. CDR3 DNA sequence: TGCGCCAGCAGCTTGGGTCGGCACCCCAATGAGCAGTTCTTC.

In its sample, this clonotype was seen many times. This chain uses TRBV6-2 or TRBV6-3 with TRBJ2-1; D is undetermined. V was cut by 6 bases and J by 8 bases, with 17 bases left in between. The germline V gene encodes CDR1 MNHEY and CDR2 SVGEGT. The CDR3 is 14 amino acids. The chain's CDR3 is CASSPRGGWDEQFF. CDR3 bases: TGTGCCAGCAGCCCCCGCGGTGGGTGGGATGAGCAGTTCTTC.

This clonotype has at least ten counts. The chain carries TRBV3-1 and TRBJ2-1, with TRBD2 matching 8 bases. The CDR3 length is 15 residues. Germline CDR1 reads LGHDT; CDR2 reads YNNKEL (reference sequence). Germline trimming cut 0 bases from V and 7 bases from J; bases unmatched to any gene: 5. CDR3 bases: TGTGCCAGCAGCCAAGACGAAGGCGGGAGGAATGAGCAGTTCTTC. This sequence encodes CASSQDEGGRNEQFF.

This clonotype was seen a few times. This chain's CDR3 is CASSEVHGTMGSPLHF. In DNA, the CDR3 is TGTGCCAGCAGTGAAGTTCACGGGACAATGGGATCACCCCTCCACTTT. The chain is built from TRBV6-1 and TRBJ1-6; possible D gene TRBD1, 6 bases. Germline CDR1 MNHNS, CDR2 SASEGT. V lost 1 base and J lost 10, with 17 bases in between. The CDR3 contains 16 residues.

A remark on this clonotype: A read error may explain this, as a much larger clone is one base away. The J gene is TRBJ2-3, the V gene TRBV25-1; no definite D call. Germline values: CDR1 MGHDK, CDR2 SYGVNS. The CDR3 length is 12 residues. V dropped 6 bases and J dropped 0 bases, with 4 bases sitting between them. The CDR3 spells CASRYSTDTQYF. The CDR3 coding sequence is TGTGCCAGCAGATATAGCACAGATACGCAGTATTTT.